This entry is about one T cell receptor beta chain. Its antigen is not yet known. No much larger clonotype is one base removed from it; base qualities were not supplied. Every donor in the study was a healthy Caucasian. The twin cohort comprised three pairs of female monozygotic twins, all aged roughly 18 to 30 years. Positive isolation kits from Invitrogen were used to isolate CD4+ and CD8+ T cell populations. The source of the sample is a study of identical twins (dated by TCRdb to between 2015 and 2016). For the wider study: The study deep-sequenced TCR alpha and beta repertoires from monozygotic twins, unrelated adults of various ages and cord blood to test whether fetal clonotypes persist. To rule out contamination, the twin experiments were replicated at different times with different library preparation protocols.

From the cysteine up to the phenylalanine, the CDR3 has a length of 16 residues. CDR3 DNA only is kept here, 48 bases in frame from base 1. After removal of 0 bases from V and 1 base from J, the junction retains 4 bases not matched to a gene. The germline V gene provides CDR1 MNHEY and CDR2 SVGAGI. Library creation used 5' RACE. Sequencing took place on an Illumina HiSeq 2000. A universal primer binding site was introduced by template switching, and a unique molecular identifier was present in the final cDNA, enabling accurate counting of TCR cDNA molecules. First-strand cDNA for TCR alpha and beta chains was synthesized from specific primers in the conserved constant-segment region. To control for contamination, each cDNA library was double barcoded with a SMART-Mk sample barcode plus Illumina barcodes. TruSeq adapter sequences and Illumina sample barcodes were added in two successive PCR steps. The TCR alpha and beta cDNA libraries were sequenced on the Illumina HiSeq platform using custom primers. Regarding the original processing steps: Unique molecular identifiers were extracted from raw reads with MiGEC, and CDR3 positions were determined with MiXCR. For each individual, recombination models were inferred using an EM algorithm with the repgenHMM and IGoR tools. Shared clonotype analysis was performed with the tcR package in R, normalizing sharing by the product of cloneset sizes. To study raw recombination without the effects of thymic and clonal selection, out-of-frame nonproductive sequences were analyzed. TCRdb reworked the public reads: Q25 trimming with fastp, MiXCR clone assembly, productive beta chains retained. A single entry per CDR3 protein holds the most common genes and DNA from its merged rows. These V and J calls derive from TCRdb rather than the authors' analysis. Here the sample has approximately 550,000 distinct CDR3 sequences; 20% to 25% occur a single time. The top ten clonotypes cover 0.45% to 0.5% of the sample.

On the study overall, not on this receptor specifically: Invariant T cells such as MAIT and iNKT could partly confound zero-insertion analyses, although diverse VJ usage argued against such confounding for most clonotypes. Compared with coincidental sharing between unrelated individuals, out-of-frame TCR alpha sequences shared between twins showed an excess of sequences with low generation probability. Because the same donors could not be followed over many years, conclusions were based on cross-sectional statistical analysis. In beta out-of-frame sequences, excess twin sharing was weaker, because having fewer shared sequences lowered the signal-to-noise ratio. Abundant cord blood beta clonotypes had fewer insertions, young adult naive repertoires showed a similar but weaker trend, and memory repertoires showed no such trend. In monozygotic twins, recombination models systematically underestimated out-of-frame TCR alpha sharing, but the models matched the sharing seen between unrelated individuals.

These records were also assigned to another study, of yellow fever vaccine responses in identical twins. According to the second study: According to the authors, the vaccine-induced T cell response in identical twins seemed to be partly convergent and partly specific to each individual. In the study, vaccine-responding T cell clones were precisely tracked in identical twins.

The source is a woman younger than 35 in good health. The sequence links TRBV6-5 to TRBJ1-1; a stretch of 8 junction bases matches TRBD1. Sequenced input: CD4+ T cells sorted from blood. The DNA sequence is TGTGCCAGCAGTTACTCCCCGGACAGGGAGAACACTGAAGCTTTCTTT. This sequence encodes CASSYSPDRENTEAFF.